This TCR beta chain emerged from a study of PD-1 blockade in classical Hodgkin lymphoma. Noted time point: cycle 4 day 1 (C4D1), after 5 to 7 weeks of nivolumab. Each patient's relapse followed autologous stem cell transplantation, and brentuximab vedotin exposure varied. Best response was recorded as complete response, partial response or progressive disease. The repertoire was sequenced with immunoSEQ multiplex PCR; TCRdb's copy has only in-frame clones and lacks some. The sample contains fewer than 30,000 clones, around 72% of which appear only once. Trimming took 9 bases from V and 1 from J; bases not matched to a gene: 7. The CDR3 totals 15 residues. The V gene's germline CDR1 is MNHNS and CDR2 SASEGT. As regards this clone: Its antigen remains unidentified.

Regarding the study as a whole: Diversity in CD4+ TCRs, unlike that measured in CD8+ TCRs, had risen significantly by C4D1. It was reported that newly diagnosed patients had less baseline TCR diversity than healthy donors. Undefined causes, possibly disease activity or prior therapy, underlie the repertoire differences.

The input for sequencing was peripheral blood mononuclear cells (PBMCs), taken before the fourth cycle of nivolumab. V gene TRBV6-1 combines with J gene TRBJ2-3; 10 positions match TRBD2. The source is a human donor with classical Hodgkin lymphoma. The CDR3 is CASSGGLFRTDTQYF. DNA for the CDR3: TGTGCCAGTAGCGGGGGGCTTTTTCGCACAGATACGCAGTATTTT.